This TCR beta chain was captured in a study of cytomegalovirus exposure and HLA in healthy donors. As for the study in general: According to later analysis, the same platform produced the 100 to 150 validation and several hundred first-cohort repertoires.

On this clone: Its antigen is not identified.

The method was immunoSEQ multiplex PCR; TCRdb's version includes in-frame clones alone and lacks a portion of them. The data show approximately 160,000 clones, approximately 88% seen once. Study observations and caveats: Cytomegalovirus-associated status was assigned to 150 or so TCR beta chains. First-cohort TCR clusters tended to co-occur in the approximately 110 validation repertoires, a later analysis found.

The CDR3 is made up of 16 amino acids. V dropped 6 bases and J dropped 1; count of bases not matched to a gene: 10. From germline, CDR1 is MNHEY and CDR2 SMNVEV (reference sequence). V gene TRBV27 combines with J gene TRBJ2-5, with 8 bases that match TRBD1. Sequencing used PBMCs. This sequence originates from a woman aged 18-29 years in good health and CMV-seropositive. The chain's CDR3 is CASRDGGTGGQETQYF. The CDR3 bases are TGTGCCAGCAGGGATGGGGGCACAGGGGGCCAAGAGACCCAGTACTTC.